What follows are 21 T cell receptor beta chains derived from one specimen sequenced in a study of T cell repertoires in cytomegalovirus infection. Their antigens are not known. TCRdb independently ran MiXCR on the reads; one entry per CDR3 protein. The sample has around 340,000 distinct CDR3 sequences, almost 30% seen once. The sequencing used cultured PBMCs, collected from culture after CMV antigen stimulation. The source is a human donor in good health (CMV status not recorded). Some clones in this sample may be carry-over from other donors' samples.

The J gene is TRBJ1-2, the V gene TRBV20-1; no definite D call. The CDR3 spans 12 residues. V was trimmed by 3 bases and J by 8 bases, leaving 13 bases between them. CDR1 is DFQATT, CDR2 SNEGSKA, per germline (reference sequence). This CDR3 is CSASRPIGGYTF. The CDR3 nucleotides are TGCAGTGCTAGTAGACCGATAGGCGGCTACACCTTC.

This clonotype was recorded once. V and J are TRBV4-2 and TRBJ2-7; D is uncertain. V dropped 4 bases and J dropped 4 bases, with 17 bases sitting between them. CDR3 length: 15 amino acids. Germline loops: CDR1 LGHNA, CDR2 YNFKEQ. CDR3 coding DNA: TGTGCCAGCAGCCGCCTAGGGTCTGCGGTGTACGAGCAGTACTTC. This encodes CASSRLGSAVYEQYF.

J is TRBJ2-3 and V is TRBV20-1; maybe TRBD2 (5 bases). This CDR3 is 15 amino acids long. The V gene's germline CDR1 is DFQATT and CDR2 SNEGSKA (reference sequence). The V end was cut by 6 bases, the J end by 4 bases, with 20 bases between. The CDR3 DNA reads TGCAGTGCCATTTTCCCGGGAAGGGTAGCAGATACGCAGTATTTT. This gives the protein CSAIFPGRVADTQYF.

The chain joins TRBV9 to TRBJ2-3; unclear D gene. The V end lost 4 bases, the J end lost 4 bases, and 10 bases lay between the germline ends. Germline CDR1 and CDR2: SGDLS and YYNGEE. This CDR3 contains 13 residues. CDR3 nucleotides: TGTGCCAGCAGCCCGCAAACGGCAGATACGCAGTATTTT. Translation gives CASSPQTADTQYF.

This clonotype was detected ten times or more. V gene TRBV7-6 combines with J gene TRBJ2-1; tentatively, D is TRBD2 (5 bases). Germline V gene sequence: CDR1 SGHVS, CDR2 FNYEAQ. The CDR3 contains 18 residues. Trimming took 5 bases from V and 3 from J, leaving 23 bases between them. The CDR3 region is CASSREPGLAVGYNEQFF. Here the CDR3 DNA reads TGTGCCAGCAGCCGCGAACCCGGCCTAGCTGTAGGCTACAATGAGCAGTTCTTC.

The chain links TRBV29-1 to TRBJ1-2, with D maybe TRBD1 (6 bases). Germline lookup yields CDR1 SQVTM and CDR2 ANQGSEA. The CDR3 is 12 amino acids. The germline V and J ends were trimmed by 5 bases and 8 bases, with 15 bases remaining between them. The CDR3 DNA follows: TGCAGCGTTCGCAGGGGTGAGGTGGGCTACACCTTC. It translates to CSVRRGEVGYTF.

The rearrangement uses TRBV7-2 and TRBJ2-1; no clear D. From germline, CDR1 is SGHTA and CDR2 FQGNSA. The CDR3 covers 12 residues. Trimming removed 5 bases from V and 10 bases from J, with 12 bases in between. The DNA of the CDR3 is TGTGCCAGCAGCCGGCCCTCGAGGGAGCAGTTCTTC. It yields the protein CASSRPSREQFF.

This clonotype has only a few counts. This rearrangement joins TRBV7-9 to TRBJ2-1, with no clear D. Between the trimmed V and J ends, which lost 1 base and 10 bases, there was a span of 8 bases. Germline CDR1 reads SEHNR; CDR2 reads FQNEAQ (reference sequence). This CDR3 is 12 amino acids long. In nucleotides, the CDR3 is TGTGCCAGCAGCTTAGTGTCAAAAGAGCAGTTCTTC. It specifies CASSLVSKEQFF.

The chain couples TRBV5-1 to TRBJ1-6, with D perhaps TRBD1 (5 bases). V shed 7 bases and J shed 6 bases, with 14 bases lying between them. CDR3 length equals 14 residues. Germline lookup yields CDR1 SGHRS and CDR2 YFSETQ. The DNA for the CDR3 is TGCGCCAGCGGCCGGGACGGATCTAATTCACCCCTCCACTTT. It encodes CASGRDGSNSPLHF.

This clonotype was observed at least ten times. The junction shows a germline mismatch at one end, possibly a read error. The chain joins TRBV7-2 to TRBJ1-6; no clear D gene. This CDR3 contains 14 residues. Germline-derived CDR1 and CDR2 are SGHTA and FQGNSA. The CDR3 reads CASSIAGFNSPLHF. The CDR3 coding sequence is TGTGCCAGCAGCATAGCAGGATTTAATTCACCCCTCCACTTT.

The CDR3 DNA reads as TGTGCCATCAGTGAAGGGGACCTCGGGGGTCAGCCCCAGCATTTT. Amino acids: CAISEGDLGGQPQHF. V gene TRBV10-3 combines with J gene TRBJ1-5; D may be TRBD1 (5 bases). The germline V gene has CDR1 ENHRY and CDR2 SYGVKD. V shed 3 bases and J shed 6 bases, with 15 bases lying between them. CDR3 length equals 15 residues.

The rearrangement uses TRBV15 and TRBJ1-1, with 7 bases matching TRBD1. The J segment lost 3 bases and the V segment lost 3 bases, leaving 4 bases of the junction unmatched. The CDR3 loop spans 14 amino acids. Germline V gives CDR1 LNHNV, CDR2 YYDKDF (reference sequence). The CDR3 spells CATSRTGRDTEAFF. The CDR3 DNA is TGTGCCACCAGCAGGACAGGGAGGGACACTGAAGCTTTCTTT.

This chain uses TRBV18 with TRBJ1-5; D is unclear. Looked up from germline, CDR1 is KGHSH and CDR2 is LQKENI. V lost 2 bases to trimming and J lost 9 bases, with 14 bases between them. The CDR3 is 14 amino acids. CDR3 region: CASSPGSPLRPQHF. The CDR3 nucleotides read TGTGCCAGCTCACCAGGGTCTCCACTTCGGCCCCAGCATTTT.

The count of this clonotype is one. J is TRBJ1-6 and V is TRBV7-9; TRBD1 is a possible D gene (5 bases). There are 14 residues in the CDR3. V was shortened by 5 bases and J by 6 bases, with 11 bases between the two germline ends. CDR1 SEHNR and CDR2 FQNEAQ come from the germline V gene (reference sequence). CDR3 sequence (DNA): TGTGCCAGCAGCGCTGACAGCCTTAATTCACCCCTCCACTTT. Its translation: CASSADSLNSPLHF.

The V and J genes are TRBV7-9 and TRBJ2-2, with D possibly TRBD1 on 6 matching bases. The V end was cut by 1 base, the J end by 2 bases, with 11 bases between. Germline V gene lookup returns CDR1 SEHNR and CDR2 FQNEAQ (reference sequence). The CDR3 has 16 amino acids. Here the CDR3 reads CASSLVGTPNTGELFF. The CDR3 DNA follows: TGTGCCAGCAGCTTAGTCGGGACACCAAACACCGGGGAGCTGTTTTTT. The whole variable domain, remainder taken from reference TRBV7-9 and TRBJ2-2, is DTGVSQNPRHKITKRGQNVTFRCDPISEHNRLYWYRQTLGQGPEFLTYFQNEAQLEKSRLLSDRFSAERPKGSFSTLEIQRTEQGDSAMYLCASSLVGTPNTGELFFGEGSRLTVL.

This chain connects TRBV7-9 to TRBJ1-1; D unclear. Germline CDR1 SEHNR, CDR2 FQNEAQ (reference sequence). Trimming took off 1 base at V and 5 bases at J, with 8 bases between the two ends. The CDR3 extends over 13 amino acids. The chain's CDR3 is CASSLEERTEAFF. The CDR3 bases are TGTGCCAGCAGCTTAGAGGAAAGGACTGAAGCTTTCTTT.

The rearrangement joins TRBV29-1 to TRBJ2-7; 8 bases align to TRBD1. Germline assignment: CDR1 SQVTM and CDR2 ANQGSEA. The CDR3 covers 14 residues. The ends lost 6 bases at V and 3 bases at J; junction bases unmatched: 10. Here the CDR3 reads CSVRARTGGYEQYF. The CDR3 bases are TGCAGCGTCCGGGCTAGAACAGGGGGCTACGAGCAGTACTTC.

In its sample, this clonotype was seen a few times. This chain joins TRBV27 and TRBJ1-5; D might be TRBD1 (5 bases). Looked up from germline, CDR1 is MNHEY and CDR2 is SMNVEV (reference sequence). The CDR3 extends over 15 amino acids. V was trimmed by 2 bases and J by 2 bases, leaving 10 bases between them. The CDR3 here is CASSLLARGNQPQHF. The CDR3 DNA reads TGTGCCAGCAGTTTACTTGCCAGGGGCAATCAGCCCCAGCATTTT.

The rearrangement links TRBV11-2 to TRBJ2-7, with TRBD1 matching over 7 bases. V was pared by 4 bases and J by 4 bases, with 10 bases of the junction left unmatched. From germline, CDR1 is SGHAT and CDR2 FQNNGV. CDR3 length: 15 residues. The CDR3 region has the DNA TGTGCCAGCAGCTATACCAGGGGGACAGATTACGAGCAGTACTTC. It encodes CASSYTRGTDYEQYF.

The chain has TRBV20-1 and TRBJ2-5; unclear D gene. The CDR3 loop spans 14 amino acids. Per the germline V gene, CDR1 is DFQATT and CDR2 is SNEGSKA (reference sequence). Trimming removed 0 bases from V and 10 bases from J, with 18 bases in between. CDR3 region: CSARDLAFRSSQYF. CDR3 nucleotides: TGCAGTGCTAGAGATCTTGCCTTTCGAAGTAGCCAGTACTTC.

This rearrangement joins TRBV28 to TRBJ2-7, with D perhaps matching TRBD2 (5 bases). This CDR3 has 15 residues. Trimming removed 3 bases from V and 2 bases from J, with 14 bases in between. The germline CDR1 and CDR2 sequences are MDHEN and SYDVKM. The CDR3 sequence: CASSFYKRGTYEQYF. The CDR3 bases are TGTGCCAGCAGTTTCTACAAACGGGGAACCTACGAGCAGTACTTC.